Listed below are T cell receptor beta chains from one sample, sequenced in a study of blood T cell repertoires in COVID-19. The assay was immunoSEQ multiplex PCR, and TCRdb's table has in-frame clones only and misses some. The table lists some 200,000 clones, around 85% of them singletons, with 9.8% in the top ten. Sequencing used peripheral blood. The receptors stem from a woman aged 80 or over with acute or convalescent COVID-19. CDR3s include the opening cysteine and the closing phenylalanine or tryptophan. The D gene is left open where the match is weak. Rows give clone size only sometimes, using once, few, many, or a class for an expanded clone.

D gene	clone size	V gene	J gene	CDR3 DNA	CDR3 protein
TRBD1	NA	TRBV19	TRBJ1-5	TGTGCCAGTAGTATTGGACAGGGCCGTTATAGCAATCAGCCCCAGCATTTT	CASSIGQGRYSNQPQHF
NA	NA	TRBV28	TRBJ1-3	TGTGCCAGCAGTTTATCGGGTACTGGAAACACCATATATTTT	CASSLSGTGNTIYF
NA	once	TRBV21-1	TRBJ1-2	TGTGCCAGCTTAAAAGGGGTAAGTGGCTACACCTTC	CASLKGVSGYTF
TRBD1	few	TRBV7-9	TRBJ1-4	TGTGCCAGCAGCGCCGGCGGGACAGGGGAAAAACTGTTTTTT	CASSAGGTGEKLFF
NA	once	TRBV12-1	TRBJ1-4	TGTGCCAGCAGCTTGGGGACAGGGGCTGAAAAACTGTTTTTT	CASSLGTGAEKLFF
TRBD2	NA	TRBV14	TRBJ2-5	TGTGCCAGCAGCAACATAGCGGGGGGTAGAGAGACCCAGTACTTC	CASSNIAGGRETQYF
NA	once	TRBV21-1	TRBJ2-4	TGTGCCAGCAGCCGCGAGGACAGTAAAAACATTCAGTACTTC	CASSREDSKNIQYF
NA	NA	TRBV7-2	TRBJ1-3	TGTGCCAGCAGCTTAGCTATGGCAGGGGGAAACACCATATATTTT	CASSLAMAGGNTIYF
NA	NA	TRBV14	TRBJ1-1	TGTGCCAGCAGATCACAGGGCTCCACTGAAGCTTTCTTT	CASRSQGSTEAFF
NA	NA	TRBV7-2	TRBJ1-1	TGTGCCAGCAGCTGGGGGCTTGAAGCTTTCTTT	CASSWGLEAFF
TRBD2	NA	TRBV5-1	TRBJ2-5	TGCGCCAGCAGCTTGGCCATCGGCGGGAGGTCCGAGACCCAGTACTTC	CASSLAIGGRSETQYF